This TCR beta chain is from a study of regulatory T cells in long-lasting Graves disease. Study outcomes and limitations: The persistent group shared 2,500 to 3,000 public clonotypes, more than the approximately 880 shared by new patients.

Sample time point: persistent/refractory GD, antithyroid drugs over 5 years with positive TRAb. With RNA extracted from PBMCs as input, the TCR library was made. This clonotype showed up just a few times. Its antigen remains unknown. Being one base from a much bigger clone, this may be a read error. CDR3-region Arm-PCR and iRepertoire HTBI primers produced the TCR beta libraries. TCRdb reprocessed the multiplex PCR reads with MiXCR, giving one entry per CDR3 protein. The sample carries roughly 300,000 distinct CDR3 sequences, roughly a fifth recorded once. Germline values: CDR1 SGHNT, CDR2 YYREEE (reference sequence). V was cut by 6 bases and J by 1 base, with 4 bases left in between. The CDR3 consists of 11 residues.

The clonotype comes from a female donor with Graves disease. The material was peripheral blood mononuclear cells (PBMCs), obtained when the disease was refractory, from a patient treated with antithyroid drugs. The V and J genes are TRBV5-4 and TRBJ1-1; D unclear. CDR3 nucleotides: TGTGCCAGCATCACGAACACTGAAGCTTTCTTT. Its translation is CASITNTEAFF.